Listed here are 22 T cell receptor beta chains from one sample, sequenced in a study of blood T cells in healthy people across ages (dated by TCRdb to 2013 to 2016). Libraries were constructed by 5' RACE. These reads were obtained on an Illumina HiSeq 2500. A second PCR of roughly 6 to 12 cycles was performed with a sample-barcoded 5' primer and a J-beta primer mix. Using fastp at Q25 and MiXCR, TCRdb reprocessed the public reads and kept productive beta chains. All rows with the same CDR3 protein become a single entry with the most common DNA and genes. A total of around 780,000 distinct CDR3 sequences appear in this sample, 20% to 30% of them only once. The ten largest clones represent about 3% of the sample. These same records also appear under a second study, on T cells of mothers and their children.

Sequences were obtained from blood. These receptor sequences come from a boy aged 5-17 years in good health.

This sequence joins TRBV11-2 and TRBJ1-1, with D maybe TRBD1 (5 bases). Trimming removed 6 bases from V and 5 bases from J, with 16 bases in between. Germline V gene lookup returns CDR1 SGHAT and CDR2 FQNNGV. The CDR3 is made up of 14 amino acids. The CDR3 is CASSLGMKGTEAFF. The CDR3 DNA reads TGTGCCAGCAGTTTGGGGATGAAGGGGACTGAAGCTTTCTTT.

This clonotype was observed a handful of times. The CDR3 sequence: CASGRGQAWHEQFF. Written as DNA, the CDR3 is TGTGCCAGTGGGAGGGGGCAGGCCTGGCATGAGCAGTTCTTC. The chain couples TRBV19 to TRBJ2-5; either TRBD1 or TRBD2 may supply D (7 bases each). The tail of the sequence fits TRBJ2-1 better, so the J call may be wrong. Germline V gene lookup returns CDR1 LNHDA and CDR2 SQIVND (reference sequence). This CDR3 comprises 14 residues.

Of note for this clonotype: One end of the junction is discordant with germline, which a read error may explain. The rearrangement uses TRBV2 and TRBJ2-5; D remains unclear. The length of the CDR3 is 15 residues. Germline CDR1 reads SNHLY; CDR2 reads FYNNEI. The CDR3 reads CASSDRKYPQGTQYF. CDR3 coding DNA: TGTGCCAGCAGTGACAGGAAGTACCCCCAAGGGACCCAGTACTTC. The whole variable domain, filled in from reference TRBV2 and TRBJ2-5, reads EPEVTQTPSHQVTQMGQEVILRCVPISNHLYFYWYRQILGQKVEFLVSFYNNEISEKSEIFDDQFSVERPDGSNFTLKIRSTKLEDSAMYFCASSDRKYPQGTQYFGPGTRLLVL.

CDR3 region: CSVGPNQGGEAFF. CDR3 DNA: TGCAGCGTTGGACCGAATCAGGGGGGTGAAGCTTTCTTT. The chain recombines TRBV29-1 with TRBJ1-1; 7 bases match TRBD1. This CDR3 spans 13 amino acids. After removal of 4 bases from V and 7 bases from J, the junction contained 9 bases not matched to a gene. Germline V gene data show CDR1 as SQVTM and CDR2 as ANQGSEA.

The chain combines TRBV12-3 or TRBV12-4 with TRBJ1-5, with 8 bases lining up with TRBD1. There are 14 residues in the CDR3. J gave up 6 bases and V 5 bases, and 6 bases lay outside the gene matches. This chain's CDR3 is CASSRQGKGQPQHF. The CDR3 nucleotides are TGTGCCAGCAGTCGACAGGGGAAGGGTCAGCCCCAGCATTTT.

The chain recombines TRBV9 with TRBJ2-5; 10 bases are a match to TRBD2. The CDR3 sequence is 16 residues long. Per germline, CDR1 SGDLS and CDR2 YYNGEE. Germline trimming cut 1 base from V and 4 bases from J; bases unmatched to any gene: 7. The CDR3 region is CASSVLAGALRETQYF. CDR3 coding DNA: TGTGCCAGCAGCGTACTAGCGGGGGCCCTCAGAGAGACCCAGTACTTC.

This clonotype was counted a few times. The chain is built from TRBV29-1 and TRBJ2-6; D gene unclear. Germline CDR1 SQVTM, CDR2 ANQGSEA. The germline V and J ends were trimmed by 5 bases and 0 bases, with 5 bases remaining between them. The CDR3 contains 13 residues. CDR3 residues: CSVLPSGANVLTF. CDR3 in DNA: TGCAGCGTTCTCCCCTCTGGGGCCAACGTCCTGACTTTC.

The chain combines TRBV4-1 with TRBJ1-1; 11 nucleotides match TRBD1. V lost 2 bases, J lost 4 bases, and 9 bases stayed unmatched. CDR1 MGHRA and CDR2 YSYEKL come from the germline V gene. The CDR3 totals 17 residues. The CDR3 DNA reads as TGCGCCAGCAGCCAACCCGGACAGGGGGCGCGGAGCACTGAAGCTTTCTTT. This codes for CASSQPGQGARSTEAFF.

This clonotype showed up just once. A read error may produce the germline difference seen at one junction end. J is TRBJ1-1 and V is TRBV12-3 or TRBV12-4; the match to TRBD1 covers 10 bases. CDR3 length equals 16 residues. This CDR3 reads CASSFRDRGRNTEPFF. CDR3 coding DNA: TGTGCCAGCAGTTTTAGGGACAGGGGCCGGAACACTGAACCTTTCTTT.

Of note for this clonotype: Germline is not matched at one junction end, which may reflect a read error. The rearrangement uses TRBV28 and TRBJ1-2, with TRBD1 matching over 10 bases. CDR1 and CDR2 from the germline V gene are MDHEN and SYDVKM. The CDR3 consists of 16 residues. The CDR3 here is CVSSFLRTGGGYGYTF. The CDR3 DNA reads as TGTGTCAGCAGTTTCCTCCGGACAGGGGGAGGCTATGGCTACACCTTC.

This clonotype was observed a few times. The chain employs TRBV12-3 or TRBV12-4 and TRBJ2-7; unclear D gene. CDR3 length: 14 residues. The V end was cut by 4 bases, the J end by 5 bases, with 15 bases between. The CDR3: CASSSLYRGHEQYF. The CDR3 DNA reads TGTGCCAGCAGTTCCCTTTATCGAGGACACGAGCAGTACTTC.

V is TRBV29-1 and J is TRBJ2-5; D is uncertain. The CDR3 is 14 residues long. V gave up 7 bases and J gave up 3 bases, with 18 bases separating them. CDR1 is SQVTM, CDR2 ANQGSEA, per germline. CDR3 sequence (DNA): TGCAGCGCCGACGGCGGAGCCCTAAAAGAGACCCAGTACTTC. This translates into CSADGGALKETQYF.

The V gene is TRBV27, the J gene TRBJ2-1; 8 bases match TRBD1. The CDR3 has 15 amino acids. CDR1 and CDR2 from the germline V gene are MNHEY and SMNVEV (reference sequence). The V gene end was trimmed by 4 bases and the J gene end by 4 bases; junction bases not matched to a gene: 6. CDR3: CASSSGTGQYNEQFF. Written as DNA, the CDR3 is TGTGCCAGCAGTTCAGGGACAGGACAATACAATGAGCAGTTCTTC.

The CDR3 loop reads CASSQVGTLFPYEQYF. The CDR3, as DNA: TGTGCCAGCAGCCAAGTGGGGACACTTTTCCCCTACGAGCAGTACTTC. The chain employs TRBV3-1 and TRBJ2-5, with a weak D call TRBD1 (6 bases). The J call may be incorrect, as the DNA end agrees better with TRBJ2-7. Germline lookup yields CDR1 LGHDT and CDR2 YNNKEL (reference sequence). The CDR3 contains 16 residues.

This chain uses TRBV10-3 with TRBJ2-1, with 8 bases that match TRBD2. The germline V gene encodes CDR1 ENHRY and CDR2 SYGVKD. The CDR3 extends over 13 amino acids. With V trimmed by 4 bases and J by 7 bases, 3 bases remained unmatched. CDR3 DNA sequence: TGTGCCATCAGTGGACTAGCGTGGAATGAGCAGTTCTTC. This encodes CAISGLAWNEQFF.

The chain carries TRBV11-2 and TRBJ2-7; 10 bases are shared with TRBD1. TRBJ2-1 matches the DNA end more closely, so the J call is doubtful. In germline, CDR1 is SGHAT, CDR2 FQNNGV. The CDR3 runs to 15 residues. The CDR3, as DNA: TGTGCCAGCAGCCCCGTGACAGGGGGCATGTATGAGCAGTTCTTC. This codes for CASSPVTGGMYEQFF.

This clonotype was seen a handful of times. The CDR3 reads CSAKTTVSSYEQYF. The CDR3 nucleotides are TGCAGTGCTAAAACGACGGTGAGCTCCTACGAGCAGTACTTC. The V gene is TRBV20-1, the J gene TRBJ2-7; D unclear. Trimming left V 4 bases short and J 0 bases short, with 13 bases between. The CDR3 contains 14 residues. From germline, CDR1 is DFQATT and CDR2 SNEGSKA (reference sequence).

A few counts support this clonotype. The junction differs from germline at one of its ends, possibly a read error. Here the CDR3 reads CARSPQRADYEQYF. CDR3 coding DNA: TGTGCCCGCAGCCCCCAAAGGGCGGACTACGAGCAGTACTTC. V usage is TRBV4-2 and J usage is TRBJ2-1; D gene unclear. With the DNA end fitting TRBJ2-7 better, the J assignment may be wrong. This CDR3 is 14 amino acids long. The germline gives CDR1 LGHNA, CDR2 YNFKEQ.

This clonotype turned up a few times. The V call is TRBV4-1, the J call TRBJ2-7; unclear D gene. Germline assignment: CDR1 MGHRA and CDR2 YSYEKL. The CDR3 covers 15 residues. Trimming took off 0 bases at V and 7 bases at J, with 16 bases between the two ends. The CDR3 loop is CASSQENKVWEEQYF. The CDR3 DNA sequence: TGCGCCAGCAGCCAAGAGAATAAGGTCTGGGAAGAGCAGTACTTC.

The genes are TRBV5-1 and TRBJ2-7, with D possibly being TRBD1 or TRBD2 (5 bases each). This CDR3 has 15 amino acids. Trimming took off 4 bases at V and 7 bases at J, with 21 bases between the two ends. Germline lookup yields CDR1 SGHRS and CDR2 YFSETQ. The CDR3 loop is CASSILRVGAREQYF. The CDR3 DNA reads TGCGCCAGCAGCATTCTCAGGGTCGGGGCTCGGGAGCAGTACTTC.

The chain uses TRBV29-1 and TRBJ2-5; a possible D gene is TRBD2 (6 bases). There are 19 residues in the CDR3. The germline V and J ends were trimmed by 8 bases and 2 bases, with 33 bases remaining between them. The germline V gene encodes CDR1 SQVTM and CDR2 ANQGSEA. CDR3 region: CSTKTSGWLGVGGQETQYF. For the CDR3, the DNA is TGCAGCACCAAAACGTCGGGTTGGTTGGGTGTCGGGGGACAAGAGACCCAGTACTTC.

The CDR3 coding sequence is TGTGCCAGCAGTTCCCAAGGGATAGGAACCTACGAGCAGTACTTC. Its translation: CASSSQGIGTYEQYF. The chain is built from TRBV6-1 and TRBJ2-7; D is ambiguous. This CDR3 has 15 residues. V was shortened by 5 bases and J by 2 bases, with 16 bases between the two germline ends. The germline CDR1 and CDR2 sequences are MNHNS and SASEGT.